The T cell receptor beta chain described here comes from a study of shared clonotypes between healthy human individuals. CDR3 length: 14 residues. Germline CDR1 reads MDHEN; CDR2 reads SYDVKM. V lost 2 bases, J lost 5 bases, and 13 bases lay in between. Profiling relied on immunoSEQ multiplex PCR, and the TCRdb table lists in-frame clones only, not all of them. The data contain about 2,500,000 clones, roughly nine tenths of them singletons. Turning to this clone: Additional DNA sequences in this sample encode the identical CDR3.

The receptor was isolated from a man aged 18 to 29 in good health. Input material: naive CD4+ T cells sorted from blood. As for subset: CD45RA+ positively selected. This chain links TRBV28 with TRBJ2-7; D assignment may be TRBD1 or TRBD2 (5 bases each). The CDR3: CASSLGGGAHEQYF. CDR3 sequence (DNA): TGTGCCAGCAGTTTAGGGGGTGGAGCCCACGAGCAGTACTTC.